The TCR beta chain described here comes from a study of identical twins. Findings of the study overall: Fewer insertions characterized abundant cord blood beta clonotypes, whereas memory repertoires showed none.

A universal primer site came from template switching; cDNA carried unique molecular identifiers. TCRdb re-analysed the 5' RACE reads in MiXCR, keeping a single row per CDR3 protein. The table includes 450,000 to 650,000 distinct CDR3 sequences, over 8.5% detected once. This clonotype was detected many times. Its antigen is unknown. The V gene's germline CDR1 is LGHNT and CDR2 FRNRAP. This CDR3 has 13 residues. V was pared by 1 base and J by 3 bases, with 4 bases between. The same sample was also used in a study of yellow fever vaccine responses in identical twins.

The TCR was taken from a woman in her late teens or twenties in good health. The chain has TRBV12-5 and TRBJ2-1; D uncertain. Material for sequencing was PBMCs. The CDR3 bases are TGTGCTAGTGGTTTGGGTTACTACAATGAGCAGTTCTTC. Encoded protein: CASGLGYYNEQFF.